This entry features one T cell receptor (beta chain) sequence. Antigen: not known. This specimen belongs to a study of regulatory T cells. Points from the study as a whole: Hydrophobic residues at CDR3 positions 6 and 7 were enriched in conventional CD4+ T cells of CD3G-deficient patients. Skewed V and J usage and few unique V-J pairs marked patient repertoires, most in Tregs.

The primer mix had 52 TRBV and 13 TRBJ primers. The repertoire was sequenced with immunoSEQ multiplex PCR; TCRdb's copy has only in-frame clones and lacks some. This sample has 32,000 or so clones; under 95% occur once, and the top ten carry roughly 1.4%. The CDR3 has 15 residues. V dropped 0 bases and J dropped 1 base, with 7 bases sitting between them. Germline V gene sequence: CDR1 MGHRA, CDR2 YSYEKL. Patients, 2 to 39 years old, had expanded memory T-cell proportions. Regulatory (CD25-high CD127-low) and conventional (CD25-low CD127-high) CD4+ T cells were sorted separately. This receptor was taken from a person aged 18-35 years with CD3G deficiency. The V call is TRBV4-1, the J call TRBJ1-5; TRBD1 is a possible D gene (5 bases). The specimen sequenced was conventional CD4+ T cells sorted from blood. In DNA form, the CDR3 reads TGCGCCAGCAGCCAAGAGGGGGTAAGCAATCAGCCCCAGCATTTT. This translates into CASSQEGVSNQPQHF.